The clone carrying this T cell receptor beta chain appeared a few times. What it binds is unknown. The CDR3 spans 16 residues. V lost 3 bases, J lost 3 bases, and 7 bases stayed unmatched. Germline loops: CDR1 LGHNA, CDR2 YSLEER. This record comes from a study of T-cell reconstitution after alpha-beta-depleted transplantation in children. Unique molecular identifiers featured in how the TCRbeta library was prepared. TCRdb called the PCR reads again in MiXCR, with one record for every CDR3 protein. The sample consists of more than 200,000 distinct CDR3 sequences, 20% to 30% of them appearing once. Points from the study as a whole: As was reported, about two months after transplant, alpha-beta T cells came from several hundred expanded graft clones.

The chain is built from TRBV4-3 and TRBJ2-7; 11 bases match TRBD2. This receptor was taken from a female patient under 10 years old who had a stem cell transplant for congenital amegakaryocytic thrombocytopenia, so the T cells may come from the graft donor. Sequenced material: PBMCs, mostly from graft donor cells, taken 360 days after TCRalphabeta/CD19-depleted stem cell transplant. The CDR3 region is CASSHKLAGGVYEQYF. CDR3 coding DNA: TGCGCCAGCAGCCATAAGCTAGCGGGAGGTGTCTACGAGCAGTACTTC.